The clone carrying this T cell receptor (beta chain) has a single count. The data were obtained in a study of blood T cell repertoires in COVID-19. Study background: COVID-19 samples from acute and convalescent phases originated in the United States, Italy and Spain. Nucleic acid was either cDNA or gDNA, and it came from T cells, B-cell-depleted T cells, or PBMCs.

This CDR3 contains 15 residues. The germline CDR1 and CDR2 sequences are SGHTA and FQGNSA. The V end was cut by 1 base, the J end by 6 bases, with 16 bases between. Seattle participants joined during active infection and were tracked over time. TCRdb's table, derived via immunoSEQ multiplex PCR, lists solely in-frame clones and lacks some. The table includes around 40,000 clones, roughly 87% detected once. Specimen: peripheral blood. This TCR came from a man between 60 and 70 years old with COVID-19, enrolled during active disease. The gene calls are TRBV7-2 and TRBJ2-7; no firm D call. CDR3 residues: CASSLGLTDLREQYF. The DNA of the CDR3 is TGTGCCAGCAGCTTAGGGCTTACCGATCTTCGCGAGCAGTACTTC.